Each of the 27 T cell receptor beta chains below was sequenced from the same sample in a study of PD-L1 blockade in urothelial cancer. Here immunoSEQ multiplex PCR was the method, and the copy in TCRdb shows in-frame clones only, minus some. The repertoire holds some 97,000 clones, with roughly nine tenths as singletons. The specimen comprised PBMCs, sampled around atezolizumab (anti-PD-L1) treatment. The receptors originated from a woman over 75 with urothelial cancer.

The rearrangement uses TRBV29-1 and TRBJ2-1; TRBD2 agrees at 10 bases. There are 17 residues in the CDR3. V shed 4 bases and J 1 base; nucleotides not matched to a gene: 10. Germline CDR1 SQVTM, CDR2 ANQGSEA. The CDR3 DNA reads TGCAGCGTTGTAGGTTTCAGAGCGGGAGGGTCCTACAATGAGCAGTTCTTC. Amino acids: CSVVGFRAGGSYNEQFF.

This clone was recorded once. The chain is built from TRBV7-9 and TRBJ2-7; 12 bases fit TRBD2. V trimming: 6 bases; J trimming: 3 bases; junction bases outside the gene matches: 3. The CDR3 is 14 residues long. Germline V gene lookup returns CDR1 SEHNR and CDR2 FQNEAQ (reference sequence). This chain's CDR3 is CASSPTSGSYEQYF. CDR3 nucleotides: TGTGCCAGCAGTCCGACTAGCGGGAGCTACGAGCAGTACTTC.

The chain is built from TRBV5-4 and TRBJ1-4; 8 nucleotides agree with TRBD1. Unmatched junction bases numbered 2, after V lost 4 bases and J lost 0 bases. Germline-derived CDR1 and CDR2 are SGHNT and YYREEE (reference sequence). This CDR3 is 15 amino acids long. CDR3 in DNA: TGTGCCAGCAGCCCGGACAGGGCAACTAATGAAAAACTGTTTTTT. Encoded protein: CASSPDRATNEKLFF.

V and J are TRBV7-9 and TRBJ1-1; 8 bases map to TRBD1. Germline V gene data show CDR1 as SEHNR and CDR2 as FQNEAQ (reference sequence). V lost 1 base, J lost 3 bases, and 4 bases stayed unmatched. The CDR3 has 15 amino acids. CDR3 in DNA: TGTGCCAGCAGCTTAGATATACAGGGGGACACTGAAGCTTTCTTT. Translated: CASSLDIQGDTEAFF.

V usage is TRBV6-1 and J usage is TRBJ1-1, with no clear D. V lost 1 base, J lost 2 bases, and 14 bases lay in between. The CDR3 sequence is 16 residues long. The germline gives CDR1 MNHNS, CDR2 SASEGT. The CDR3 DNA reads TGTGCCAGCAGTGAAGGGTGGTCGGGGATAAACACTGAAGCTTTCTTT. Residues: CASSEGWSGINTEAFF.

The chain joins TRBV9 to TRBJ2-7; 7 positions match TRBD2. This CDR3 comprises 15 residues. V trimming: 0 bases; J trimming: 6 bases; junction bases outside the gene matches: 9. Germline CDR1 SGDLS, CDR2 YYNGEE. In DNA form, the CDR3 reads TGTGCCAGCAGCGTAGGGGTAGCGGGCCTCACCGAGCAGTACTTC. Residues: CASSVGVAGLTEQYF.

The J gene is TRBJ2-6, the V gene TRBV27; the D gene is possibly TRBD2 (6 bases). Germline loops: CDR1 MNHEY, CDR2 SMNVEV (reference sequence). The CDR3 runs 16 residues. Between the trimmed V and J ends, which lost 3 bases and 2 bases, there was a span of 11 bases. The CDR3 DNA reads TGTGCCAGCAGTTTGGGGACTCGAGCTGGGGCCAACGTCCTGACTTTC. Translated: CASSLGTRAGANVLTF.

V usage is TRBV7-8 and J usage is TRBJ1-5; D is perhaps TRBD1 (5 bases). V gave up 5 bases and J gave up 2 bases, with 16 bases separating them. The CDR3 length is 16 residues. From germline, CDR1 is SGHVS and CDR2 FQNEAQ. CDR3 nucleotide sequence: TGTGCCAGCAGCCAGGCAGGGAAAGGAGGCAATCAGCCCCAGCATTTT. This encodes CASSQAGKGGNQPQHF.

Only one count was recorded for this clone. The genes are TRBV11-2 and TRBJ1-4; TRBD1 agrees at 8 bases. With 5 bases clipped from V and 7 bases from J, the junction kept 21 bases outside the gene matches. This CDR3 spans 19 amino acids. Germline V gene lookup returns CDR1 SGHAT and CDR2 FQNNGV. The CDR3 sequence: CASSPNIPRQGNRGEKLFF. In DNA form, the CDR3 reads TGTGCCAGCAGCCCTAACATCCCACGACAGGGGAATCGGGGTGAAAAACTGTTTTTT.

The chain couples TRBV9 to TRBJ2-5, with a weak D call TRBD2 (5 bases). CDR1 is SGDLS, CDR2 YYNGEE, per germline. The V gene lost 3 bases and the J gene lost 5 bases, with 14 bases spanning the gap. This CDR3 has 14 residues. CDR3 sequence reads: CASSGSDQGETQYF. As DNA, the CDR3 is TGTGCCAGCAGCGGTAGCGACCAAGGGGAGACCCAGTACTTC.

The chain recombines TRBV10-3 with TRBJ2-2; D perhaps matches TRBD1 (5 bases). Germline-derived CDR1 and CDR2 are ENHRY and SYGVKD. This CDR3 is built from 15 residues. Trimming stripped 4 bases from V and 1 base from J, with 10 bases between. As DNA, the CDR3 is TGTGCCATCAGTGTGGGGCAGGGGAACACCGGGGAGCTGTTTTTT. It translates to CAISVGQGNTGELFF.

The V and J genes are TRBV7-2 and TRBJ1-3; D possibly corresponds to TRBD1 (6 bases). Germline assignment: CDR1 SGHTA and CDR2 FQGNSA. The CDR3 length is 17 residues. Trimming stripped 4 bases from V and 7 bases from J, with 23 bases between. CDR3 nucleotide sequence: TGTGCCAGCAGCTCCCCCGGACAGCCCCCACCAGGGAACACCATATATTTT. As protein: CASSSPGQPPPGNTIYF.

This rearrangement joins TRBV10-3 to TRBJ2-3, with 10 bases matching TRBD2. The CDR3 loop spans 17 amino acids. With V trimmed by 0 bases and J by 1 base, 4 bases remained unmatched. Germline V lookup: CDR1 ENHRY, CDR2 SYGVKD. The DNA for the CDR3 is TGTGCCATCAGTGAGTCGAAAGGGACTAGCGGCACAGATACGCAGTATTTT. It specifies CAISESKGTSGTDTQYF.

The gene calls are TRBV7-9 and TRBJ2-1; unclear D gene. The V end lost 5 bases, the J end lost 7 bases, and 6 bases lay between the germline ends. Germline lookup yields CDR1 SEHNR and CDR2 FQNEAQ (reference sequence). The CDR3 sequence is 11 residues long. CDR3 nucleotide sequence: TGTGCCAGCAGCCTGCGGAATGAGCAGTTCTTC. It codes for CASSLRNEQFF.

This chain uses TRBV15 with TRBJ2-2, with D uncertain. The CDR3 sequence is 14 residues long. V lost 3 bases to trimming and J lost 0 bases, with 5 bases between them. The germline V gene has CDR1 LNHNV and CDR2 YYDKDF (reference sequence). The CDR3 DNA is TGTGCCACCAGCAGCCTCTCGAACACCGGGGAGCTGTTTTTT. It codes for CATSSLSNTGELFF.

The rearrangement links TRBV13 to TRBJ1-5; 10 positions match TRBD1. The CDR3 consists of 15 residues. Germline trimming cut 7 bases from V and 4 bases from J; bases unmatched to any gene: 7. The V gene's germline CDR1 is PRHDT and CDR2 FYEKMQ (reference sequence). The CDR3 nucleotides read TGTGCCAGCAACCAGCCGGGACAGGGGAATCAGCCCCAGCATTTT. This codes for CASNQPGQGNQPQHF.

The sample holds one count of this clone. J is TRBJ1-3 and V is TRBV7-2; no firm D call. V was cut by 7 bases and J by 0 bases, with 10 bases left in between. This CDR3 is built from 14 residues. Germline CDR1 is SGHTA and CDR2 is FQGNSA. The CDR3 spells CASTEGASGNTIYF. The CDR3, as DNA: TGTGCCAGCACCGAGGGAGCCTCTGGAAACACCATATATTTT.

This clone appeared a single time. The chain links TRBV6-1 to TRBJ2-6, with D unresolved. V was shortened by 11 bases and J by 3 bases, with 11 bases between the two germline ends. Germline V gives CDR1 MNHNS, CDR2 SASEGT. The CDR3 runs 13 residues. CDR3 protein: CACVLRGANVLTF. The CDR3 coding sequence is TGTGCCTGCGTCTTGCGTGGGGCCAACGTCCTGACTTTC.

This chain joins TRBV18 and TRBJ2-5; tentatively, D is TRBD1 (6 bases). The V end was cut by 4 bases, the J end by 1 base, with 7 bases between. The CDR3 extends over 13 amino acids. In germline, CDR1 is KGHSH, CDR2 LQKENI. For the CDR3, the DNA is TGTGCCAGCTCACGGGACACCCAAGAGACCCAGTACTTC. Residues: CASSRDTQETQYF.

The chain uses TRBV19 and TRBJ2-2; D call uncertain. The V end lost 5 bases, the J end lost 5 bases, and 21 bases lay between the germline ends. Germline CDR1 is LNHDA and CDR2 is SQIVND (reference sequence). The CDR3 extends over 17 amino acids. The CDR3 DNA reads TGTGCCAGTAGTGCTCTCCGTCTGGGCTTGAATACCGGGGAGCTGTTTTTT. Residues: CASSALRLGLNTGELFF.

The chain links TRBV10-2 to TRBJ2-1; weak D call: TRBD2 (6 bases). The CDR3 is made up of 12 amino acids. CDR1 WSHSY and CDR2 SAAADI come from the germline V gene. V lost 4 bases and J 12 bases, leaving 13 bases between the germline ends. The CDR3 loop is CASSGGTAWQFF. Written as DNA, the CDR3 is TGCGCCAGCAGTGGCGGGACGGCTTGGCAGTTCTTC.

The rearrangement uses TRBV5-1 and TRBJ2-3, with TRBD2 matching 15 bases. With V trimmed by 4 bases and J by 2 bases, 5 bases remained unmatched. This CDR3 spans 17 amino acids. Germline CDR1 SGHRS, CDR2 YFSETQ. The CDR3 spells CASSPGLAGGPTDTQYF. The CDR3 nucleotides are TGCGCCAGCAGCCCGGGACTAGCGGGAGGACCCACAGATACGCAGTATTTT. Supplemented by reference TRBV5-1 and TRBJ2-3, the full variable domain reads KAGVTQTPRYLIKTRGQQVTLSCSPISGHRSVSWYQQTPGQGLQFLFEYFSETQRNKGNFPGRFSGRQFSNSRSEMNVSTLELGDSALYLCASSPGLAGGPTDTQYFGPGTRLTVL.

The V gene is TRBV14, the J gene TRBJ2-7; 7 bases fit TRBD1. With V trimmed by 3 bases and J by 0 bases, 5 bases remained unmatched. There are 15 residues in the CDR3. Germline V lookup: CDR1 SGHDN, CDR2 FVKESK. In DNA form, the CDR3 reads TGTGCCAGCAGCCACACACAGGGGTTCTCCTACGAGCAGTACTTC. Its translation is CASSHTQGFSYEQYF.

The chain employs TRBV25-1 and TRBJ1-4; unclear D gene. CDR1 and CDR2 (germline): MGHDK, SYGVNS. Deletions cut 1 base from V and 8 bases from J, with 17 bases between. CDR3 length: 16 amino acids. DNA of the CDR3: TGTGCCAGCAGTGAATCGAGCGGAAGACCCGGGGAAAAACTGTTTTTT. Translation gives CASSESSGRPGEKLFF. Based on the CDR3 plus reference TRBV25-1 and TRBJ1-4, the full variable domain is EADIYQTPRYLVIGTGKKITLECSQTMGHDKMYWYQQDPGMELHLIHYSYGVNSTEKGDLSSESTVSRIRTEHFPLTLESARPSHTSQYLCASSESSGRPGEKLFFGSGTQLSVL.

This chain links TRBV9 with TRBJ2-5; possibly TRBD1 for D (6 bases). The CDR3 is 14 residues long. Trimming cost V 4 bases and J 2 bases, with 12 bases left between them. Germline CDR1 reads SGDLS; CDR2 reads YYNGEE. The CDR3 DNA reads TGTGCCAGCAGCATCACGACAGGACAAGAGACCCAGTACTTC. Its protein is CASSITTGQETQYF.

The V call is TRBV7-3, the J call TRBJ1-2; TRBD1 is a possible D gene (5 bases). V lost 4 bases and J lost 7, with 22 bases in between. The germline V gene has CDR1 SGHTA and CDR2 FQGTGA. The CDR3 runs to 16 residues. In DNA form, the CDR3 reads TGTGCCAGCAGCTCCTACGCGGGGGACCGAGCCTCTGGCTACACCTTC. Its translation: CASSSYAGDRASGYTF. The full variable domain, with the rest looked up from reference TRBV7-3 and TRBJ1-2, is GAGVSQTPSNKVTEKGKYVELRCDPISGHTALYWYRQSLGQGPEFLIYFQGTGAADDSGLPNDRFFAVRPEGSVSTLKIQRTERGDSAVYLCASSSYAGDRASGYTFGSGTRLTVV.

This chain joins TRBV29-1 and TRBJ2-1, with 9 bases fitting TRBD2. V lost 6 bases, J lost 5 bases, and 8 bases stayed unmatched. The CDR3 length is 14 residues. From germline, CDR1 is SQVTM and CDR2 ANQGSEA. The CDR3 coding sequence is TGCAGCGTCACCGGGACTAGCATCCACAATGAGCAGTTCTTC. This gives the protein CSVTGTSIHNEQFF.